This T cell receptor (beta chain) appears in the sequencing data of a study of shared clonotypes between healthy human individuals. General study points: Shared clonotypes: roughly 4.7% naive CD4, approximately 3.4% naive CD8, roughly 2.2% memory CD4, about 0.41% memory CD8.

Sequenced by immunoSEQ multiplex PCR; TCRdb stores in-frame clones only, minus some. The sample holds roughly 2 million clones, about 94% seen once. Each donor was a Caucasian adult residing in Nashville, Tennessee. Remarks on this clone: Its matching antigen is unknown. This sample also contains other DNA sequences that code for the same CDR3.

The germline gives CDR1 GTSNPN, CDR2 SVGIG (reference sequence). This CDR3 has 12 amino acids. After removal of 7 bases from V and 1 base from J, the junction contained 3 bases not matched to a gene. The sequence was collected from a man between 18 and 29 years old in good health. This chain uses TRBV30 with TRBJ1-1, with TRBD1 identical over 7 bases. The sample consisted of naive CD4+ T cells sorted from blood. The subset denotes: CD45RA+ positively selected. The CDR3 DNA sequence: TGTGCCTTCGGGACAGAGAACACTGAAGCTTTCTTT. Protein product: CAFGTENTEAFF.